This T cell receptor (beta chain) stems from a study of T-cell memory formation after mild COVID-19. This clonotype was picked up a small number of times. TCRdb re-analysed the 5' RACE reads in MiXCR, keeping a single row per CDR3 protein. This repertoire shows roughly 600,000 distinct CDR3 sequences, roughly 18% found once; its top ten account for approximately 12%. This CDR3 region has 12 residues. The V and J ends lost 7 bases and 8 bases respectively, with 11 bases between them. Germline loops: CDR1 SNHLY, CDR2 FYNNEI. The sequence was collected from an adult woman who had mild COVID-19 (a few samples of this study predate the infection). Cell type and time point are not known. Sample: PBMCs or a T cell subset sorted from them (not recorded which). The chain links TRBV2 to TRBJ2-2; D not certain. The CDR3 spells CASIREWGELFF. DNA of the CDR3: TGTGCCAGCATTAGGGAATGGGGGGAGCTGTTTTTT.